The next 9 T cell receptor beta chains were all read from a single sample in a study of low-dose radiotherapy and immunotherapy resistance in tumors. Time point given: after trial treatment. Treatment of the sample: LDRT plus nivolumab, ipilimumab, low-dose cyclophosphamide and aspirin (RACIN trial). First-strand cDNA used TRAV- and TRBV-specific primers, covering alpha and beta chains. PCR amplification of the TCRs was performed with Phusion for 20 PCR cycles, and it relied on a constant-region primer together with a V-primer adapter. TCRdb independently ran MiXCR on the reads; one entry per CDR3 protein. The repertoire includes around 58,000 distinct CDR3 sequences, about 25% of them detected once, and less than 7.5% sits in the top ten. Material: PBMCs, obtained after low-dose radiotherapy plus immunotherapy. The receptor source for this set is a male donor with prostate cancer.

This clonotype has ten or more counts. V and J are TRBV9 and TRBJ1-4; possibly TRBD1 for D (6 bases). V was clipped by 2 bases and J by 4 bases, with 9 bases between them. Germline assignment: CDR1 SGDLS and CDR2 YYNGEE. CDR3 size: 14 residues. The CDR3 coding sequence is TGTGCCAGCAGCGTTACAGGGAATAATGAAAAACTGTTTTTT. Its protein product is CASSVTGNNEKLFF. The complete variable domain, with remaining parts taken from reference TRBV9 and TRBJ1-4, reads DSGVTQTPKHLITATGQRVTLRCSPRSGDLSVYWYQQSLDQGLQFLIQYYNGEERAKGNILERFSAQQFPDLHSELNLSSLELGDSALYFCASSVTGNNEKLFFGSGTQLSVL.

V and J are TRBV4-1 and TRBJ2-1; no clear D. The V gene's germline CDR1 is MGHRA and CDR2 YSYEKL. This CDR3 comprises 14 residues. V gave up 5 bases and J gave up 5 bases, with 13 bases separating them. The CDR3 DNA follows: TGCGCCAGCAGCGAAGCGAACCGGGACAATGAGCAGTTCTTC. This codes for CASSEANRDNEQFF.

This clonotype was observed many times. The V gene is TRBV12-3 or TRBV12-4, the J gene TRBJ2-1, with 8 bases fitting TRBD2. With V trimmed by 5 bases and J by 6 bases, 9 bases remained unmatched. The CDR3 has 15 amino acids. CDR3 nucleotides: TGTGCCAGCAGTCTGTTAGCGGGAATGGGCAATGAGCAGTTCTTC. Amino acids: CASSLLAGMGNEQFF.

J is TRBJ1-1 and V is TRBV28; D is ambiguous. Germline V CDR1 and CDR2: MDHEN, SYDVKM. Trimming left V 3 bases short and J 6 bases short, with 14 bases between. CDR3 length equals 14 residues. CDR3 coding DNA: TGTGCCAGCAGTTTTTGGGTCAAAACCCCTGAAGCTTTCTTT. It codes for CASSFWVKTPEAFF.

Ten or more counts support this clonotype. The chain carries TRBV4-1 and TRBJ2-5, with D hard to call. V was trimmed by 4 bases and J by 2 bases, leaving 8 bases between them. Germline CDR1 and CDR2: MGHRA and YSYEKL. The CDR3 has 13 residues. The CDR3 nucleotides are TGCGCCAGCAGCCGTTGGCGGCAAGAGACCCAGTACTTC. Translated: CASSRWRQETQYF.

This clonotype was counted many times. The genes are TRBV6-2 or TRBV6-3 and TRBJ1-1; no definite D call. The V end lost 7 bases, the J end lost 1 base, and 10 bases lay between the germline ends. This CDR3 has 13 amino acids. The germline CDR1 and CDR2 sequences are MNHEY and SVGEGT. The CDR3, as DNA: TGTGCCAGCAAGAACCCGGAGAACACTGAAGCTTTCTTT. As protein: CASKNPENTEAFF.

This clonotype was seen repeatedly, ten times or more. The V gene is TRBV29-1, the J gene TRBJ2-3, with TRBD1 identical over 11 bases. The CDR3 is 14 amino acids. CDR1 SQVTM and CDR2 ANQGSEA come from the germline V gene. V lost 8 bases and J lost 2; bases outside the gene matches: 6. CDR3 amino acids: CSTRTGGFTDTQYF. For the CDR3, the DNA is TGCAGCACCCGGACAGGGGGCTTCACAGATACGCAGTATTTT.

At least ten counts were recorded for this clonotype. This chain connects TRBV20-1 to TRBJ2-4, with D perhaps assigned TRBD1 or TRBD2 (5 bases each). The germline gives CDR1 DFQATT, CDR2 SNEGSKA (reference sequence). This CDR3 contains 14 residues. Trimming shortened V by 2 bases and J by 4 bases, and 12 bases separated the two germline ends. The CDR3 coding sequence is TGCAGTGCTAGAAGTTCCGGGACGAAAAACATTCAGTACTTC. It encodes CSARSSGTKNIQYF.

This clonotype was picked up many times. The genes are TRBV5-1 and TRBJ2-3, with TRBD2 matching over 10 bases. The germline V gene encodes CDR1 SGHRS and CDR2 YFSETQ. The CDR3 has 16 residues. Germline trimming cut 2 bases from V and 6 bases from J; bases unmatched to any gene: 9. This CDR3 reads CASSFGLAAPSDTQYF. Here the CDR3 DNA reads TGCGCCAGCAGCTTTGGACTAGCGGCCCCTTCCGATACGCAGTATTTT.